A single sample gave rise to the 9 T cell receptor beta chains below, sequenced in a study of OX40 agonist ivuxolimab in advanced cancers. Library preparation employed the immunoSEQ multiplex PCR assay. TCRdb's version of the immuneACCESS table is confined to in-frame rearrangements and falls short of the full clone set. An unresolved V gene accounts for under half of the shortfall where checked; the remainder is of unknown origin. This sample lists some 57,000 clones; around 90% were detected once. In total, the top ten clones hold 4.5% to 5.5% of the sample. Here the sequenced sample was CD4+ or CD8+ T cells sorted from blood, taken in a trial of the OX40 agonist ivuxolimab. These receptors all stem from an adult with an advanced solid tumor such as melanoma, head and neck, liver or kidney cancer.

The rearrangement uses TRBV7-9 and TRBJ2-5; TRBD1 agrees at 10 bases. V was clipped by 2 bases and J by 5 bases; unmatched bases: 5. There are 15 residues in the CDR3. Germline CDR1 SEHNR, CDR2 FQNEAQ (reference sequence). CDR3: CASSLRTGGAETQYF. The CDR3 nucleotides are TGTGCCAGCAGCTTACGGACAGGGGGGGCGGAGACCCAGTACTTC.

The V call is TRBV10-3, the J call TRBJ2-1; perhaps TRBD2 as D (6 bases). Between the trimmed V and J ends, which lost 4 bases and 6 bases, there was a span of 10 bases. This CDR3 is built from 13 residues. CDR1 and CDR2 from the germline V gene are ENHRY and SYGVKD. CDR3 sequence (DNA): TGTGCCATCAGTGGGCAGGGAGGCAATGAGCAGTTCTTC. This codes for CAISGQGGNEQFF.

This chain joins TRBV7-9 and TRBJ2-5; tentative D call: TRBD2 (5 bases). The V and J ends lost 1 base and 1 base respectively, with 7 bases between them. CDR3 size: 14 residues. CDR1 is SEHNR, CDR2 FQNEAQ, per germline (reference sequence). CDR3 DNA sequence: TGTGCCAGCAGCTTAGGGCTAGCCCAAGAGACCCAGTACTTC. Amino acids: CASSLGLAQETQYF.

CDR3 in amino acids: CASSLAGGLNYGYTF. CDR3 sequence (DNA): TGTGCCAGCAGCTTGGCGGGGGGACTAAACTATGGCTACACCTTC. The chain combines TRBV5-4 with TRBJ1-2, with D possibly being TRBD1 (5 bases). The V end lost 0 bases, the J end lost 2 bases, and 11 bases lay between the germline ends. Germline-derived CDR1 and CDR2 are SGHNT and YYREEE (reference sequence). The CDR3 runs to 15 residues.

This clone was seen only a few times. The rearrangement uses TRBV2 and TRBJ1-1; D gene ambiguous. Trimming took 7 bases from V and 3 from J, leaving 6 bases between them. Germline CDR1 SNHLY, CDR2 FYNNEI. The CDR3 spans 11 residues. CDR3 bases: TGTGCCAGCAAACGGGACACTGAAGCTTTCTTT. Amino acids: CASKRDTEAFF.

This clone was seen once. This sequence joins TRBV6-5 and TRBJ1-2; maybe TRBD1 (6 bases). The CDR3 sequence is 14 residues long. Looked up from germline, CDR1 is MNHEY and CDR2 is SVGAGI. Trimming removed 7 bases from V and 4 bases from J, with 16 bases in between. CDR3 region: CASTQGGVPYGYTF. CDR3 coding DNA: TGTGCCAGCACCCAAGGGGGGGTTCCCTATGGCTACACCTTC.

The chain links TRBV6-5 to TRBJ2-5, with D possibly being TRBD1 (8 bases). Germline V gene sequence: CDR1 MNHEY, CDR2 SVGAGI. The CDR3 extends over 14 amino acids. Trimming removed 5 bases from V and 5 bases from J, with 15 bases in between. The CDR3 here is CASSEQGGGETQYF. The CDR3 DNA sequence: TGTGCCAGCAGTGAACAGGGGGGGGGTGAGACCCAGTACTTC.

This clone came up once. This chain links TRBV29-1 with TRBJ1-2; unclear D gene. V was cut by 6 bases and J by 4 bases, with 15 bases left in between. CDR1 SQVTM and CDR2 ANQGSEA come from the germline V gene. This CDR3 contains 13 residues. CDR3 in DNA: TGCAGCGTAGAGGGTTTTTCTACCTATGGCTACACCTTC. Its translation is CSVEGFSTYGYTF.

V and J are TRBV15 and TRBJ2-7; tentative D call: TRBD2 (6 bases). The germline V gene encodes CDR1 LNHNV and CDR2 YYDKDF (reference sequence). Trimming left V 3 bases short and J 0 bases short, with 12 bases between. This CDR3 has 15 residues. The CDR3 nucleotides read TGTGCCACCAGCAGTTGGGACTCCAGCTCCTACGAGCAGTACTTC. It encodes CATSSWDSSSYEQYF.